In this sample, the clone carrying this TCR beta chain turned up a few times. Data came from immunoSEQ multiplex PCR; TCRdb stores just in-frame clones and leaves some out. This table holds 200,000 to 250,000 clones, 82% found once. These data come from a study of blood T cell repertoires in COVID-19. Sequences were obtained from peripheral blood. This receptor was taken from an elderly woman with COVID-19, enrolled during active disease.

The chain's CDR3 is CASRARASGAYEQYF. In DNA form, the CDR3 reads TGTGCCAGCAGGGCCCGAGCTAGCGGGGCTTACGAGCAGTACTTC. The chain uses TRBV6-5 and TRBJ2-7; TRBD2 matches at 9 bases. The CDR3 consists of 15 residues. The germline gives CDR1 MNHEY, CDR2 SVGAGI. J gave up 4 bases and V 6 bases, and 10 bases lay outside the gene matches.